A single sample gave rise to the 29 T cell receptor beta chains below, sequenced in a study of OX40 agonist ivuxolimab in advanced cancers. The method was immunoSEQ multiplex PCR; TCRdb's version includes in-frame clones alone and lacks a portion of them. There are around 100,000 clones in the sample; just over 90% occur only once, and approximately 0.31% lies in the top ten. The sequenced sample was CD4+ or CD8+ T cells sorted from blood, obtained in a trial of the OX40 agonist ivuxolimab. The source is an adult with an advanced solid tumor such as melanoma, head and neck, liver or kidney cancer.

The chain combines TRBV28 with TRBJ2-4; D is possibly TRBD2 (6 bases). The CDR3 loop spans 16 amino acids. Trimming shortened V by 3 bases and J by 1 base, and 13 bases separated the two germline ends. Germline V gives CDR1 MDHEN, CDR2 SYDVKM. The CDR3 protein is CASSFEGAGAKNIQYF. The CDR3, as DNA: TGTGCCAGCAGTTTTGAAGGGGCGGGGGCCAAAAACATTCAGTACTTC.

V is TRBV20-1 and J is TRBJ1-3; D call uncertain. The V gene lost 6 bases and the J gene lost 4 bases, with 7 bases spanning the gap. CDR3 length equals 11 residues. CDR1 and CDR2 from the germline V gene are DFQATT and SNEGSKA (reference sequence). The CDR3 protein is CSAMEGNTIYF. CDR3 sequence (DNA): TGCAGTGCCATGGAGGGAAACACCATATATTTT.

The rearrangement joins TRBV11-1 to TRBJ2-7; D not certain. CDR3 length equals 11 residues. Germline V lookup: CDR1 SGHAT, CDR2 FQDESV (reference sequence). The germline V and J ends were trimmed by 4 bases and 2 bases, with 3 bases remaining between them. Written as DNA, the CDR3 is TGTGCCAGCAGCTCCACCTACGAGCAGTACTTC. This translates into CASSSTYEQYF.

The rearrangement links TRBV11-2 to TRBJ2-5, with 10 bases identical to TRBD1. After removal of 5 bases from V and 5 bases from J, the junction contained 8 bases not matched to a gene. This CDR3 spans 15 amino acids. Germline CDR1 and CDR2: SGHAT and FQNNGV. The CDR3 coding sequence is TGTGCCAGCAGCGGCCGGACAGGGGGTTGGGAGACCCAGTACTTC. Translating it yields CASSGRTGGWETQYF.

The gene calls are TRBV4-3 and TRBJ2-7; TRBD1 agrees at 7 bases. The germline CDR1 and CDR2 sequences are LGHNA and YSLEER. V dropped 6 bases and J dropped 5; count of bases not matched to a gene: 10. The CDR3 loop spans 14 amino acids. The CDR3: CASSRDSTANEQYF. CDR3 sequence (DNA): TGCGCCAGCAGTCGGGACAGCACCGCCAACGAGCAGTACTTC.

V is TRBV7-3 and J is TRBJ2-3; 13 bases agree with TRBD2. Germline V CDR1 and CDR2: SGHTA, FQGTGA. The V gene end was trimmed by 5 bases and the J gene end by 4 bases; junction bases not matched to a gene: 3. The CDR3 totals 15 residues. This CDR3 reads CASSLGTSGADTQYF. The CDR3 nucleotides read TGTGCCAGCAGCCTCGGGACTAGCGGGGCAGATACGCAGTATTTT.

The rearrangement joins TRBV20-1 to TRBJ2-1; no definite D call. CDR1 DFQATT and CDR2 SNEGSKA come from the germline V gene (reference sequence). The CDR3 runs to 11 residues. The DNA for the CDR3 is TGCAGGGCAACAGTTAACAATGAGCAGTTCTTC. It specifies CRATVNNEQFF.

This chain links TRBV28 with TRBJ1-1, with no clear D. The CDR3 totals 15 residues. Germline V CDR1 and CDR2: MDHEN, SYDVKM. The V end was cut by 7 bases, the J end by 2 bases, with 17 bases between. CDR3: CASTYMGSGNTEAFF. CDR3 sequence (DNA): TGTGCCAGCACCTATATGGGGTCCGGAAACACTGAAGCTTTCTTT.

The chain combines TRBV19 with TRBJ1-1; tentatively, D is TRBD1 (5 bases). Germline CDR1 reads LNHDA; CDR2 reads SQIVND (reference sequence). Trimming cost V 3 bases and J 6 bases, with 17 bases left between them. This CDR3 spans 15 amino acids. CDR3 protein: CASSILYGTGAEAFF. CDR3 in DNA: TGTGCCAGTAGTATTTTATACGGGACGGGGGCTGAAGCTTTCTTT.

The J gene is TRBJ2-7, the V gene TRBV6-6; D call uncertain. This CDR3 has 12 residues. V shed 0 bases and J shed 9 bases, with 9 bases lying between them. Germline loops: CDR1 MNHNY, CDR2 SVGAGI (reference sequence). The CDR3 loop reads CASSYSGAGQYF. DNA of the CDR3: TGTGCCAGCAGTTACTCGGGTGCCGGGCAGTACTTC.

This chain's CDR3 is CAISGNRATSTDTQYF. The CDR3 DNA reads as TGTGCCATCAGTGGGAATAGGGCAACTAGCACAGATACGCAGTATTTT. V gene TRBV10-3 combines with J gene TRBJ2-3; D call uncertain. Trimming stripped 4 bases from V and 0 bases from J, with 14 bases between. The CDR3 is made up of 16 amino acids. Germline lookup yields CDR1 ENHRY and CDR2 SYGVKD.

This sequence joins TRBV30 and TRBJ2-7; 9 bases agree with TRBD2. The CDR3 totals 14 residues. Germline-derived CDR1 and CDR2 are GTSNPN and SVGIG (reference sequence). Trimming removed 5 bases from V and 0 bases from J; junction bases left unmatched: 5. Written as DNA, the CDR3 is TGTGCCTGGGGGAAGACTAGCGGCTCCTACGAGCAGTACTTC. It yields the protein CAWGKTSGSYEQYF.

The chain is built from TRBV27 and TRBJ1-5, with D possibly being TRBD1 (5 bases). The CDR3 has 17 amino acids. Between the trimmed V and J ends, which lost 5 bases and 8 bases, there was a span of 25 bases. From germline, CDR1 is MNHEY and CDR2 SMNVEV (reference sequence). DNA for the CDR3: TGTGCCAGCAGTCCCGCTCCCGGGACCACCACGGCAAAGCCCCAGCATTTT. Amino acids: CASSPAPGTTTAKPQHF.

The CDR3: CASSQEVTSGYEQYF. The CDR3 nucleotides read TGTGCCAGCAGCCAAGAGGTGACTAGCGGATACGAGCAGTACTTC. The chain has TRBV4-2 and TRBJ2-7; 9 bases align to TRBD2. CDR3 length: 15 residues. Germline V gene data show CDR1 as LGHNA and CDR2 as YNFKEQ. Trimming took 0 bases from V and 4 from J; bases not matched to a gene: 4.

V usage is TRBV28 and J usage is TRBJ2-7; a weak D match, TRBD1 (6 bases). CDR3 length: 13 residues. Germline V gives CDR1 MDHEN, CDR2 SYDVKM. Trimming stripped 6 bases from V and 2 bases from J, with 11 bases between. Here the CDR3 DNA reads TGTGCCAGCAGGGGGGCAGATCCCTACGAGCAGTACTTC. Translated, it gives CASRGADPYEQYF.

The V gene is TRBV18, the J gene TRBJ2-3; weak D call: TRBD2 (6 bases). CDR1 is KGHSH and CDR2 is LQKENI in the germline V gene. The CDR3 spans 16 residues. V lost 3 bases and J 0 bases, leaving 13 bases between the germline ends. CDR3 DNA sequence: TGTGCCAGCTCACCGCCCGGGGCGGGGAGCACAGATACGCAGTATTTT. Translating gives CASSPPGAGSTDTQYF.

V and J are TRBV2 and TRBJ2-1; weak D call: TRBD2 (5 bases). Germline CDR1 is SNHLY and CDR2 is FYNNEI. V lost 8 bases and J 1 base, leaving 15 bases between the germline ends. The CDR3 contains 15 residues. The CDR3 is CASSSGPFSYNEQFF. The CDR3 DNA is TGTGCCAGCTCGAGCGGCCCATTTTCCTACAATGAGCAGTTCTTC.

Only one count was recorded for this clone. This sequence joins TRBV5-4 and TRBJ2-1; 14 nucleotides match TRBD2. This CDR3 has 16 residues. Germline loops: CDR1 SGHNT, CDR2 YYREEE (reference sequence). The junction had 4 bases not matched to a gene; V was cut back by 4 bases and J by 4 bases. This CDR3 reads CASSAGTSGRYNEQFF. The CDR3 DNA reads as TGTGCCAGCAGCGCCGGGACTAGCGGGAGATACAATGAGCAGTTCTTC.

The V and J genes are TRBV18 and TRBJ2-1; D unclear. CDR1 is KGHSH and CDR2 is LQKENI in the germline V gene. V was trimmed by 3 bases and J by 4 bases, leaving 16 bases between them. The CDR3 is made up of 16 amino acids. The CDR3 coding sequence is TGTGCCAGCTCACCCCCCAATCCCGGAGCGTACAATGAGCAGTTCTTC. Protein: CASSPPNPGAYNEQFF.

This clone was seen only once. V gene TRBV28 combines with J gene TRBJ1-6; 8 bases fit TRBD1. Trimming cost V 7 bases and J 10 bases; bases outside gene matches: 12. The CDR3 has 15 residues. CDR1 and CDR2 from the germline V gene are MDHEN and SYDVKM. For the CDR3, the DNA is TGTGCCAGCACCGCCGGCAGGGGGCAGGGATCACCCCTCCACTTT. Its translation: CASTAGRGQGSPLHF.

The CDR3 DNA is TGTGCCAGCAGCCCCGGACGGGGGGGTCAGCCCCAGCATTTT. Its translation is CASSPGRGGQPQHF. The chain joins TRBV6-6 to TRBJ1-5, with D possibly TRBD1 on 5 matching bases. The V end was cut by 6 bases, the J end by 6 bases, with 15 bases between. Looked up from germline, CDR1 is MNHNY and CDR2 is SVGAGI (reference sequence). The CDR3 is made up of 14 amino acids.

The chain joins TRBV7-2 to TRBJ2-3, with D perhaps TRBD2 (6 bases). This CDR3 has 15 residues. Per germline, CDR1 SGHTA and CDR2 FQGNSA. Trimming left V 1 base short and J 5 bases short, with 13 bases between. The CDR3 DNA is TGTGCCAGCAGCTTAGAGCCCAGGAGGGGAGATACGCAGTATTTT. This gives the protein CASSLEPRRGDTQYF.

This sequence joins TRBV7-9 and TRBJ2-1; 7 bases agree with TRBD2. Unmatched junction bases numbered 7, after V lost 1 base and J lost 4 bases. The CDR3 sequence is 16 residues long. Germline V gene data show CDR1 as SEHNR and CDR2 as FQNEAQ (reference sequence). DNA for the CDR3: TGTGCCAGCAGCTTAGGCGGGAGACATTTATACAATGAGCAGTTCTTC. This translates into CASSLGGRHLYNEQFF.

In this sample, this clone turned up once. The DNA for the CDR3 is TGTGCCAGCAGCTTGGGACTAGCGATCTACGAGCAGTACTTC. Translated, it gives CASSLGLAIYEQYF. This chain uses TRBV7-2 with TRBJ2-7; 10 bases fit TRBD2. The length of the CDR3 is 14 residues. Germline loops: CDR1 SGHTA, CDR2 FQGNSA. The trim removed 3 bases at V and 3 bases at J, leaving 2 bases unmatched.

The chain links TRBV5-4 to TRBJ1-1; a possible D gene is TRBD1 (5 bases). Germline V gives CDR1 SGHNT, CDR2 YYREEE (reference sequence). The CDR3 extends over 14 amino acids. V lost 4 bases and J 7 bases, leaving 17 bases between the germline ends. The chain's CDR3 is CASSIQGGSREAFF. The CDR3 region has the DNA TGTGCCAGCAGCATTCAGGGCGGGAGTCGTGAAGCTTTCTTT.

The chain employs TRBV9 and TRBJ2-5, with D perhaps TRBD2 (6 bases). The CDR3 totals 16 residues. Deletions cut 4 bases from V and 5 bases from J, with 21 bases between. In germline, CDR1 is SGDLS, CDR2 YYNGEE. CDR3 DNA sequence: TGTGCCAGCAGCCCCCACGGGGGAGAGGGGTCGGAGACCCAGTACTTC. It codes for CASSPHGGEGSETQYF.

Points on this clone: Other nucleotide sequences in the sample specify the same CDR3. The V and J genes are TRBV7-8 and TRBJ2-5, with 8 nucleotides matching TRBD1. V shed 5 bases, J shed 4 bases, and the junction held 3 bases outside the gene matches. This CDR3 region has 13 residues. The V gene's germline CDR1 is SGHVS and CDR2 FQNEAQ. In DNA form, the CDR3 reads TGTGCCAGCAGCCTCGACAGGGGAGAGACCCAGTACTTC. Residues: CASSLDRGETQYF. Looking up the rest from reference TRBV7-8 and TRBJ2-5 gives the full variable domain: GAGVSQSPRYKVAKRGQDVALRCDPISGHVSLFWYQQALGQGPEFLTYFQNEAQLDKSGLPSDRFFAERPEGSVSTLKIQRTQQEDSAVYLCASSLDRGETQYFGPGTRLLVL.

V usage is TRBV28 and J usage is TRBJ1-3, with a tentative D call TRBD1 (5 bases). V lost 10 bases, J lost 1 base, and 14 bases lay in between. Germline V gene sequence: CDR1 MDHEN, CDR2 SYDVKM. The CDR3 is 14 residues long. CDR3 loop: CATIRDPSGNTIYF. As DNA, the CDR3 is TGTGCCACCATCAGGGATCCTTCTGGAAACACCATATATTTT.

This chain uses TRBV5-6 with TRBJ2-1; no definite D call. V gave up 6 bases and J gave up 1 base, with 17 bases separating them. Germline lookup yields CDR1 SGHDT and CDR2 YYEEEE. This CDR3 is 16 amino acids long. Here the CDR3 reads CASTSSGRGSYNEQFF. The CDR3 DNA reads TGTGCCAGCACCTCATCGGGTCGTGGGTCCTACAATGAGCAGTTCTTC.